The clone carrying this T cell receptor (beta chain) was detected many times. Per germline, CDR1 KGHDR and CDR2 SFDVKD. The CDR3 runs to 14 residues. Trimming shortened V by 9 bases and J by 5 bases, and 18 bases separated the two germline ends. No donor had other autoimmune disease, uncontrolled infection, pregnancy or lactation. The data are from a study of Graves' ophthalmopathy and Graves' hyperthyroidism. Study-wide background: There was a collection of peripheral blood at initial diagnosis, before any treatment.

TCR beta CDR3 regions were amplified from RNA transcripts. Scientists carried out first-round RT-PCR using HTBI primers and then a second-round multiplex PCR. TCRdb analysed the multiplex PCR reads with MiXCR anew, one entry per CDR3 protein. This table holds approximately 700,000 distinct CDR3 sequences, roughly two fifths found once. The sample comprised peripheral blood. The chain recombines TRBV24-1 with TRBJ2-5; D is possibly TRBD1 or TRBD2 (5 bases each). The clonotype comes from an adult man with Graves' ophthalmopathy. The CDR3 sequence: CATYGQRGEETQYF. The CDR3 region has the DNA TGTGCCACCTACGGTCAACGGGGCGAGGAGACCCAGTACTTC.